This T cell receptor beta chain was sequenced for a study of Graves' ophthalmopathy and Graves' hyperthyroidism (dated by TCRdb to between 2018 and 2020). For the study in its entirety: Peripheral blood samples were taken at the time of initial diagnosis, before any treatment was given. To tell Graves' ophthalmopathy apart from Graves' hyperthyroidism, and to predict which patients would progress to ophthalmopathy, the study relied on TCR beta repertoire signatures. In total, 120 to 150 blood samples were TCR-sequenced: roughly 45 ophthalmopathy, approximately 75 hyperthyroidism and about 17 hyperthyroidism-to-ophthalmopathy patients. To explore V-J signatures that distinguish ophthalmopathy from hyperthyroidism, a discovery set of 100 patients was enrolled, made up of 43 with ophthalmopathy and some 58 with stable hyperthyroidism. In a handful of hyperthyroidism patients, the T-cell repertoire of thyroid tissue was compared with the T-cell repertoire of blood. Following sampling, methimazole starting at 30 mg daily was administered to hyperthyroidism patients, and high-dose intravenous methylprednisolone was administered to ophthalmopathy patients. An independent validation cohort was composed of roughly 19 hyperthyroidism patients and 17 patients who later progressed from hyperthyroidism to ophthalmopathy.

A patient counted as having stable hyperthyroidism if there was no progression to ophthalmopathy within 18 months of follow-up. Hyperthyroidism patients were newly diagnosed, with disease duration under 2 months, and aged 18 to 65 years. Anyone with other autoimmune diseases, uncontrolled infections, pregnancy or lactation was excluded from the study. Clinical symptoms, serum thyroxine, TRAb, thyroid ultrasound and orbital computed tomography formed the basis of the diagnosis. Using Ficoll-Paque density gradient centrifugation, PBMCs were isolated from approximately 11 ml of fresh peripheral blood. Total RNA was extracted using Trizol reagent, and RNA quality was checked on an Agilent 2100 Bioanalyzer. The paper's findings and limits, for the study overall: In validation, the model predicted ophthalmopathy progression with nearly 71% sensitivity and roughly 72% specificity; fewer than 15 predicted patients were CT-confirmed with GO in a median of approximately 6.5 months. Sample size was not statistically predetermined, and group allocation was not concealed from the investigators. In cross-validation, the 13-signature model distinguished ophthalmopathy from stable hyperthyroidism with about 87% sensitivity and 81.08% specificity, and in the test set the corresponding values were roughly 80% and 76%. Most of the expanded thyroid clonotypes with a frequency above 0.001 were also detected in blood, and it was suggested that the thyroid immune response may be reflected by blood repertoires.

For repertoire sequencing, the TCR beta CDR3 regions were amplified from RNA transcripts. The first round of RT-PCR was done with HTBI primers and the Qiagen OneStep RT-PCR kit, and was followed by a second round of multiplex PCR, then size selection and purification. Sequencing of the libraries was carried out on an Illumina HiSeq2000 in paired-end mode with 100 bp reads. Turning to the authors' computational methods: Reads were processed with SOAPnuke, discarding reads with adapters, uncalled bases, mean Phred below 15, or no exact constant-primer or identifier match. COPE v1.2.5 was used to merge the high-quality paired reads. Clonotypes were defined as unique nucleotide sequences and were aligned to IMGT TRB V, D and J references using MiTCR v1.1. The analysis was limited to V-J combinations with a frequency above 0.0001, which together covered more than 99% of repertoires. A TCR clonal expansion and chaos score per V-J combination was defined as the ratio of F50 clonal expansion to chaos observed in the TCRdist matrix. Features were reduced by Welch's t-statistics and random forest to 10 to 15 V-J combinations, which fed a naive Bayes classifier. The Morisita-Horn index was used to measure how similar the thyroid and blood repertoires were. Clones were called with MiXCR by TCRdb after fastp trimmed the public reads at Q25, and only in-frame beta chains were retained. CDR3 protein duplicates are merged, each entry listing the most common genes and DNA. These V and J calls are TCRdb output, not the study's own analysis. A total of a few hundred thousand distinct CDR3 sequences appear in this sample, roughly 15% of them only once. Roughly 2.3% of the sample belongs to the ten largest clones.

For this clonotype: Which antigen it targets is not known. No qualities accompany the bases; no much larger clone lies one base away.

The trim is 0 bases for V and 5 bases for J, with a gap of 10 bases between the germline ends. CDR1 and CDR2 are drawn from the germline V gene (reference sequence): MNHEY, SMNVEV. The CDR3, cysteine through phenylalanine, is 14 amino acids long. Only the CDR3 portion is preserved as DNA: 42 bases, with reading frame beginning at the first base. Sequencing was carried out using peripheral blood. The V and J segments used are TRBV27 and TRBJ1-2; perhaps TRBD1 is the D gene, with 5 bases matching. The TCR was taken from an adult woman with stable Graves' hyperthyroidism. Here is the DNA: TGTGCCAGCAGTTTATCCGGGACTGAATATGGCTACACCTTC. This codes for CASSLSGTEYGYTF.